These 13 T cell receptor beta chains were sequenced from one sample in a study of cytomegalovirus exposure and HLA in healthy donors. Both 60 Vbeta primers and 13 Jbeta primers went into the PCR. Profiled with immunoSEQ multiplex PCR; TCRdb holds only in-frame clones, not every one. The profile covers 150,000 to 200,000 clones, with about 83% appearing a single time and 5% to 6% taken by the ten largest. The sequenced material came from PBMCs. Receptors were obtained from a woman in her thirties in good health and CMV-seropositive.

The chain has TRBV29-1 and TRBJ2-7; D gene unclear. CDR1 and CDR2 from the germline V gene are SQVTM and ANQGSEA. With 6 bases removed from V and 3 bases from J, the gap between germline ends came to 12 bases. The CDR3 spans 12 residues. The CDR3 DNA follows: TGCAGCGTCAGTGGAGTAGGCTACGAGCAGTACTTC. It specifies CSVSGVGYEQYF.

The V call is TRBV19, the J call TRBJ1-4; D call uncertain. The CDR3 covers 14 residues. Germline assignment: CDR1 LNHDA and CDR2 SQIVND (reference sequence). The ends were cut back, 3 bases at V and 7 bases at J, with 12 bases in the middle. The CDR3 DNA sequence: TGTGCCAGTAGTATGGGTCCAAACAGTGAAAAACTGTTTTTT. As protein: CASSMGPNSEKLFF.

This chain's CDR3 is CASSLGLVQIGNEQFF. The CDR3 nucleotides read TGTGCCAGTAGTCTGGGACTAGTTCAGATCGGCAATGAGCAGTTCTTC. V is TRBV19 and J is TRBJ2-1, with TRBD2 identical over 8 bases. V lost 5 bases to trimming and J lost 6 bases; unmatched junction nucleotides: 12. The CDR3 extends over 16 amino acids. Germline loops: CDR1 LNHDA, CDR2 SQIVND (reference sequence).

This clone was counted a few times. The CDR3 region has the DNA TGCGCCAGCAGCCGGGACAGGGGAGGGGGCACCGGGGAGCTGTTTTTT. This translates into CASSRDRGGGTGELFF. This chain uses TRBV10-2 with TRBJ2-2; 10 positions agree with TRBD1. The CDR3 has 16 residues. Germline trimming cut 6 bases from V and 4 bases from J; bases unmatched to any gene: 8. Germline CDR1 and CDR2: WSHSY and SAAADI.

V and J are TRBV13 and TRBJ2-3, with TRBD2 identical over 9 bases. The germline gives CDR1 PRHDT, CDR2 FYEKMQ (reference sequence). The CDR3 length is 15 residues. V lost 3 bases, J lost 8 bases, and 9 bases stayed unmatched. CDR3 sequence reads: CASSFPSGTDVTQYF. The CDR3 DNA follows: TGTGCCAGCAGCTTTCCTAGCGGGACCGACGTTACGCAGTATTTT.

The chain combines TRBV21-1 with TRBJ1-6; TRBD1 is taken as the D call from the table, unchecked against the DNA. TRBV21-1 is a pseudogene locus. CDR3 length: 21 residues. CDR3 in amino acids: CASGDGTAYWSYSSYNSPLHF. The CDR3, as DNA: TGTGCCAGCGGAGACGGGACAGCCTATTGGTCGTATAGCTCCTATAATTCACCCCTCCACTTT.

The genes are TRBV7-2 and TRBJ1-2; 11 positions match TRBD1. The CDR3 is made up of 17 amino acids. V gave up 1 base and J gave up 0 bases; unmatched junction bases: 4. In germline, CDR1 is SGHTA, CDR2 FQGNSA. This chain's CDR3 is CASSLVWDRGTNYGYTF. In nucleotides, the CDR3 is TGTGCCAGCAGCTTAGTTTGGGACAGGGGGACTAACTATGGCTACACCTTC. The full variable domain, with the rest looked up from reference TRBV7-2 and TRBJ1-2, is GAGVSQSPSNKVTEKGKDVELRCDPISGHTALYWYRQSLGQGLEFLIYFQGNSAPDKSGLPSDRFSAERTGGSVSTLTIQRTQQEDSAVYLCASSLVWDRGTNYGYTFGSGTRLTVV.

The genes are TRBV27 and TRBJ1-4; 10 bases line up with TRBD1. V gave up 6 bases and J gave up 8 bases; unmatched junction bases: 9. This CDR3 is 15 amino acids long. CDR1 MNHEY and CDR2 SMNVEV come from the germline V gene (reference sequence). This chain's CDR3 is CASSSPGQGSEKLFF. Here the CDR3 DNA reads TGTGCCAGCAGCTCCCCGGGACAGGGGAGCGAAAAACTGTTTTTT.

This chain links TRBV11-2 with TRBJ2-7; the D gene is possibly TRBD1 (6 bases). Trimming removed 3 bases from V and 2 bases from J, with 11 bases in between. The germline gives CDR1 SGHAT, CDR2 FQNNGV. CDR3 length equals 14 residues. The CDR3 spells CASSFGTLAYEQYF. CDR3 nucleotide sequence: TGTGCCAGCAGCTTTGGGACACTTGCCTACGAGCAGTACTTC.

Turning to this clone: The same CDR3 can be traced to other DNA sequences in this sample. V usage is TRBV6-5 and J usage is TRBJ1-5; D might be TRBD1 (6 bases). The CDR3 has 13 amino acids. The germline gives CDR1 MNHEY, CDR2 SVGAGI. Trimming stripped 6 bases from V and 4 bases from J, with 10 bases between. DNA of the CDR3: TGTGCCAGCAGCCGGACAGTAAATCAGCCCCAGCATTTT. Protein sequence: CASSRTVNQPQHF.

This clone showed up just a few times. V usage is TRBV6-6 and J usage is TRBJ2-7; 8 nucleotides match TRBD1. Per germline, CDR1 MNHNY and CDR2 SVGAGI (reference sequence). The J segment lost 5 bases and the V segment lost 4 bases, leaving 10 bases of the junction unmatched. The CDR3 loop spans 15 amino acids. The CDR3 sequence: CASSLSPPGGHEQYF. Written as DNA, the CDR3 is TGTGCCAGCAGTTTGTCCCCCCCAGGGGGCCACGAGCAGTACTTC.

The V call is TRBV7-2, the J call TRBJ2-7; perhaps TRBD1 as D (6 bases). The V end lost 1 base, the J end lost 6 bases, and 19 bases lay between the germline ends. CDR1 is SGHTA, CDR2 FQGNSA, per germline. The CDR3 runs to 16 residues. The DNA for the CDR3 is TGTGCCAGCAGCTTAGAGTATTCAAGGGGGTCCCTCGAGCAGTACTTC. Translation: CASSLEYSRGSLEQYF.

CDR3 sequence: CASSLRTSPYEQYF. CDR3 DNA: TGTGCCAGCAGCCTCCGGACATCTCCCTACGAGCAGTACTTC. V is TRBV9 and J is TRBJ2-7, with D possibly matching TRBD1 (5 bases). Germline V gene data show CDR1 as SGDLS and CDR2 as YYNGEE. The CDR3 length is 14 residues. The germline V and J ends were trimmed by 4 bases and 2 bases, with 13 bases remaining between them.